This TCR beta chain appears in the sequencing data of a study of post-analysis software for immune sequencing data. Study at large: Included courses were relapsing-remitting and secondary progressive multiple sclerosis; progressive-relapsing multiple sclerosis was also included. Study-wide results and limits: F-measure co-clustering was strong for batch-matched samples. When compared against controls, multiple sclerosis patients showed significantly lower normalized Chao1 diversity. Comparison of patients with controls showed five TRBV segments more frequent in patients, TRBV5-6, TRBV5-1 and TRBV20-1 among them.

This clonotype has just a few counts. Its specificity is unknown. This CDR3 contains 13 residues. The V end lost 5 bases, the J end lost 4 bases, and 12 bases lay between the germline ends. cDNA libraries for TCR beta contained unique molecular identifiers. The source material, about 0.95 to 11 million T cells, gave rise to about 460,000 cDNA molecules. TCRdb called the PCR reads again in MiXCR, with one record for every CDR3 protein. The table shows a few hundred thousand distinct CDR3 sequences, with about a third occurring only once. The sequenced sample consisted of blood. This receptor was taken from a girl aged 10 to 17 with multiple sclerosis. V usage is TRBV12-3 or TRBV12-4 and J usage is TRBJ2-7, with a weak D call TRBD1 (6 bases). This chain's CDR3 is CASSTWDIYEQYF. The CDR3 DNA follows: TGTGCCAGCAGTACTTGGGACATTTACGAGCAGTACTTC.